The clone carrying this T cell receptor (beta chain) was detected ten times or more. The target antigen is unknown. Compared with germline, one end of the junction differs, possibly owing to a read error. The source of the sample is a study of regulatory T cells in long-lasting Graves disease. Libraries of TCR beta came from iRepertoire HTBI primers plus Arm-PCR of CDR3 regions. TCRdb re-called the multiplex PCR reads through MiXCR, storing one row per CDR3 protein. The table includes 550,000 to 700,000 distinct CDR3 sequences, roughly a sixth detected once. In germline, CDR1 is MNHEY, CDR2 SMNVEV (reference sequence). The CDR3 totals 13 residues. Time point in this sample: newly diagnosed GD, antithyroid drugs for less than 3 months. RNA from PBMCs was the source of the TCR library. Patients met American Thyroid Association criteria for Graves' disease. The study's findings and limits: Patients with persistent disease showed a bias toward TRBV28, TRBJ1-2 and TRBJ2-5. In persistent patients, shared public clonotypes (2,741) outnumbered those in new patients (approximately 880).

Separately, the same data were catalogued under a study of T cells in Graves' hyperthyroidism and ophthalmopathy. That study adds: It was uncontrolled infection, other autoimmune disease, pregnancy or lactation that excluded patients.

This sequence originates from a man aged 18 to 30 with Graves disease. This rearrangement joins TRBV27 to TRBJ1-1; D is undetermined. The specimen was peripheral blood mononuclear cells (PBMCs), collected at new diagnosis, from a patient treated with antithyroid drugs. CDR3 sequence reads: CASSLSRNTEAFF. CDR3 bases: TGTGCCAGCAGCTTATCCAGGAACACTGAAGCTTTCTTT.